A single TCR beta chain is shown here with its context. The antigen it recognizes is unknown. No much larger clone is present one base from it, and per-base qualities are unavailable. TCRbeta CDR3 regions were amplified from genomic DNA using the immunoSEQ Assay, a bias-controlled multiplex PCR. The authors' analysis ran thus. Nucleated cell counts per sample were estimated from amplification of reference gene primers within the assay. Sequence reads were collapsed and filtered to measure the absolute abundance of every unique TCRbeta CDR3 rearrangement. For each sample, productive Simpson clonality was calculated by taking the square root of Simpson's diversity index across productive rearrangements. Drawn from immuneACCESS, this table holds only the in-frame rearrangements with V and J called that TCRdb kept. Clones are partly lost; checked studies trace under half to an unresolved V gene and leave the rest unexplained. That table supplies the V and J calls and clone size; D and trimming were determined from the DNA. Across this sample there are under 200,000 clones, with approximately 87% seen only once. The ten largest clones capture over 3.5% of the sample.

The record originates from a study of blood T cell repertoires in COVID-19 (TCRdb year 2020). Turning to the overall study: Collaborator samples came from the United States, Italy and Spain and covered acute and convalescent phases of COVID-19. A de-identified subject ID, COVID-19 status, age in years and sex were almost always included in the sample metadata. Where HLA class I and class II types were available, the types were taken from metadata supplied by the sample provider, not from assay-based typing. A freely available public database, intended as a resource for researchers studying the immune response to SARS-CoV-2, is where the repertoires were released. Subjects who had been exposed to COVID-19, were actively infected with it, or had recovered from it provided the deeply sampled blood TCRbeta repertoires that made up the dataset. Samples came from the ongoing ImmuneRACE study (first 160 participants) plus 1,254 subjects from 6 global collaborators. The material from the prospective study consisted of cDNA or gDNA derived from T cells, B-cell-depleted T cells, or PBMCs.

Broader findings and caveats from the paper: How much clinical and demographic metadata was included differed by source and by participant, and the metadata was provided uncurated.

For CDR1 and CDR2, the germline V gene lists SGHVS and FNYEAQ. Inclusive of the bounding cysteine and phenylalanine, the CDR3 is 15 residues long. The kept DNA is CDR3 alone, 45 bases in frame from the first base. Relative to germline, V is 2 bases shorter and J is 0 bases shorter, with 10 bases between their ends. Whole blood was collected in K2EDTA tubes by collaborating institutions according to the institutions' own protocols. For TCRbeta analysis, collaborators shipped samples in one of three forms: frozen whole blood, isolated PBMCs, or DNA extracted from either of those sample types. Sequenced material: peripheral blood. The receptor was isolated from a man aged 18 to 29 with active or convalescent COVID-19. The rearranged chain carries TRBV7-6 and TRBJ1-1; TRBD1 is a weak D gene call, 6 bases matching. The CDR3 amino acid sequence is: CASSLSGTLNTEAFF. The bases read TGTGCCAGCAGCTTATCCGGGACATTGAACACTGAAGCTTTCTTT.